Described below is a single TCR beta chain sequence and its context. Its antigen is unidentified. The data stem from a study of T cell responses to AZD1222 COVID-19 vaccine. Clones were sequenced by immunoSEQ multiplex PCR, and TCRdb holds only the in-frame ones, with some missing. The sample includes 140,000 to 150,000 clones, roughly 84% of them seen just once. The CDR3 totals 15 residues. From germline, CDR1 is MNHEY and CDR2 SMNVEV (reference sequence). V gave up 3 bases and J gave up 10 bases, with 16 bases separating them. Study-wide findings and caveats: Only 5 or 6 individuals given AZD1222 were seropositive at baseline.

The source material was peripheral blood, sampled 28 days after the second AZD1222 dose. The chain employs TRBV27 and TRBJ1-6; D is uncertain. The sequence was collected from an adult who received the AZD1222 COVID-19 vaccine. CDR3 loop: CASSFRVPIQSPLHF. CDR3 nucleotide sequence: TGTGCCAGCAGTTTTAGGGTTCCGATTCAATCACCCCTCCACTTT.